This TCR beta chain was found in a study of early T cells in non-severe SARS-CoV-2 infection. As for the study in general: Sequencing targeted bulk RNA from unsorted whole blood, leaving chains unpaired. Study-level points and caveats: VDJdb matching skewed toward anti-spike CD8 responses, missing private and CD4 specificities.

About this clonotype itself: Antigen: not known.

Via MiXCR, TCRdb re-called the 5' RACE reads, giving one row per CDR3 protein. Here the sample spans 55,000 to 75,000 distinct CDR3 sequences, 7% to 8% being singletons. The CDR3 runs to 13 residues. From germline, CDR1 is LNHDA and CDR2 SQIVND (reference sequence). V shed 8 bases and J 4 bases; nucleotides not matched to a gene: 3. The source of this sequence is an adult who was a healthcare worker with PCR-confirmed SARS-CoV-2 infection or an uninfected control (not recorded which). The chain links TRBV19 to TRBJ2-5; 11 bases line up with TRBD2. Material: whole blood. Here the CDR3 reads CASGTSGSETQYF. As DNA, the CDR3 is TGTGCCAGTGGGACTAGCGGTTCAGAGACCCAGTACTTC.